The rows below give T cell receptor beta chains drawn from one sample of a study of siplizumab effects on memory and regulatory T cells. Data came from immunoSEQ multiplex PCR; TCRdb stores just in-frame clones and leaves some out. The table lists nearly 95,000 clones, over 85% of them singletons. The source material was non-Treg CD4+ T cells sorted from blood. These receptors were obtained from a human donor in good health. The CDR3 runs from the conserved cysteine through the conserved F or W. The order of the fields is clone size, D gene, V gene, J gene, CDR3 protein, CDR3 DNA. A D gene is named only where the DNA matches it firmly. The size entry is marked missing in some rows and otherwise reads once, few, many or a size class.

>-|-|TRBV5-6|TRBJ1-3
CASSPTTFSGNTIYF
TGTGCCAGCAGCCCTACCACCTTCTCTGGAAACACCATATATTTT
>-|TRBD2|TRBV15|TRBJ2-1
CATSKAPGLAGGRVMNEQFF
TGTGCCACCAGCAAGGCGCCGGGACTAGCGGGGGGGCGAGTCATGAATGAGCAGTTCTTC
>-|TRBD1|TRBV27|TRBJ1-2
CASSFSGTGGVGYTF
TGTGCCAGCAGTTTCTCTGGGACAGGGGGCGTCGGCTACACCTTC
>-|TRBD1|TRBV7-9|TRBJ2-5
CASSSTGSGETQYF
TGTGCCAGCAGCTCGACAGGGAGCGGAGAGACCCAGTACTTC
>-|-|TRBV10-3|TRBJ1-1
CAISAPEDTEAFF
TGTGCCATCAGTGCCCCTGAGGACACTGAAGCTTTCTTT
>-|TRBD2|TRBV29-1|TRBJ2-4
CSVNLAGKNIQYF
TGCAGCGTGAACCTAGCGGGAAAAAACATTCAGTACTTC
>-|-|TRBV5-1|TRBJ2-2
CASSSLASTGELFF
TGCGCCAGCAGCTCTCTGGCCTCCACCGGGGAGCTGTTTTTT
>-|TRBD1|TRBV6-1|TRBJ1-1
CASRRDRLLNTEAFF
TGTGCCAGCAGAAGGGACAGGCTATTGAACACTGAAGCTTTCTTT
>-|TRBD2|TRBV9|TRBJ2-1
CASSRGLAGGRNEQFF
TGTGCCAGCAGCAGAGGACTAGCGGGAGGGCGCAATGAGCAGTTCTTC
>-|-|TRBV7-9|TRBJ2-7
CASSLDGVREYF
TGTGCCAGCAGCTTAGATGGCGTCCGGGAGTACTTC
>-|-|TRBV15|TRBJ2-7
CATSRPPTYEQYF
TGTGCCACCAGCAGACCCCCCACCTACGAGCAGTACTTC
>-|-|TRBV5-6|TRBJ2-5
CASSLRNPQLETQYF
TGTGCCAGCAGCTTGAGGAACCCCCAACTGGAGACCCAGTACTTC
>-|TRBD2|TRBV7-3|TRBJ2-3
CASSLSGGSGTDTQYF
TGTGCCAGCAGCTTAAGCGGCGGGAGTGGCACAGATACGCAGTATTTT
>-|-|TRBV9|TRBJ2-2
CASSVTEGTGELFF
TGTGCCAGCAGCGTAACTGAGGGCACCGGGGAGCTGTTTTTT
>-|TRBD1|TRBV5-1|TRBJ2-7
CASSPDRQGTPYEQYF
TGCGCCAGCAGCCCGGATCGACAGGGGACTCCCTACGAGCAGTACTTC
>-|-|TRBV5-4|TRBJ2-7
CASSLGGLALDEQYF
TGTGCCAGCAGCTTGGGGGGGCTAGCGCTCGACGAGCAGTACTTC
>-|TRBD1|TRBV4-2|TRBJ1-2
CASSQIGTEGGYTF
TGTGCCAGCAGCCAGATAGGGACAGAGGGTGGCTACACCTTC
>-|-|TRBV7-3|TRBJ2-2
CASSLKHTGELFF
TGTGCCAGCAGCTTAAAGCACACCGGGGAGCTGTTTTTT
>-|-|TRBV4-3|TRBJ1-3
CASSLRGGNTIYF
TGCGCCAGCAGCCTCAGGGGAGGAAACACCATATATTTT
>-|-|TRBV6-1|TRBJ2-7
CASTGGPYEQYF
TGTGCCAGCACGGGCGGACCGTACGAGCAGTACTTC
>-|-|TRBV10-3|TRBJ1-5
CAHGRGDNQPQHF
TGTGCCCACGGCCGAGGGGACAATCAGCCCCAGCATTTT
>-|-|TRBV2|TRBJ1-5
CASSPDSLNQPQHF
TGTGCCAGCAGCCCGGACAGCCTTAATCAGCCCCAGCATTTT
>-|-|TRBV5-1|TRBJ1-1
CASSLANSGNTEAFF
TGCGCCAGCAGCTTGGCAAACAGCGGGAACACTGAAGCTTTCTTT
>-|TRBD2|TRBV2|TRBJ2-4
CASRPGLAGGQNIQYF
TGTGCCAGCAGGCCAGGACTAGCGGGGGGCCAAAACATTCAGTACTTC
>-|TRBD1|TRBV14|TRBJ2-7
CASSVRPGQGAEQYF
TGTGCCAGCAGCGTAAGACCGGGACAGGGCGCCGAGCAGTACTTC
>few|-|TRBV19|TRBJ1-2
CASSPQSRGGGYTF
TGTGCCAGTAGTCCACAATCAAGGGGTGGGGGCTACACCTTC
>-|-|TRBV5-6|TRBJ2-3
CASSSRVGWTDTQYF
TGTGCCAGCTCATCCAGGGTAGGGTGGACAGATACGCAGTATTTT
>-|TRBD1|TRBV5-4|TRBJ1-4
CASSRGTDEKLFF
TGTGCCAGCAGCAGAGGGACAGACGAAAAACTGTTTTTT
>-|-|TRBV5-5|TRBJ1-3
CASSPGLGGSGNTIYF
TGTGCCAGCAGCCCAGGACTCGGGGGCTCTGGAAACACCATATATTTT
>-|-|TRBV30|TRBJ2-1
CAWRADGTYFNEQFF
TGTGCCTGGAGGGCTGACGGGACTTACTTCAATGAGCAGTTCTTC
>-|-|TRBV9|TRBJ1-3
CASSPYPSSGNTIYF
TGTGCCAGCAGCCCCTACCCAAGCTCTGGAAACACCATATATTTT
>-|-|TRBV5-1|TRBJ1-1
CASSLEGAPSNTEAFF
TGCGCCAGCAGCTTGGAGGGTGCTCCGTCGAACACTGAAGCTTTCTTT
>-|TRBD2|TRBV9|TRBJ2-3
CASSVRTSGRADADTQYF
TGTGCCAGCAGCGTGCGGACTAGCGGGAGGGCCGACGCAGATACGCAGTATTTT
>-|-|TRBV5-6|TRBJ1-3
CASSLDGPGNTIYF
TGTGCCAGCAGCTTGGACGGCCCTGGAAACACCATATATTTT
>-|-|TRBV27|TRBJ2-1
CASRVRGRASFDEQFF
TGTGCCAGCAGAGTTCGGGGCAGGGCTAGCTTCGATGAGCAGTTCTTC
>-|TRBD1|TRBV30|TRBJ2-7
CAWSVQGAYEQYF
TGTGCCTGGAGTGTACAGGGGGCCTACGAGCAGTACTTC
>-|-|TRBV18|TRBJ2-7
CASLGTSYEQYF
TGTGCCAGCTTAGGGACATCCTACGAGCAGTACTTC
>-|-|TRBV15|TRBJ1-1
CATSVGFGSTEAFF
TGTGCCACCAGCGTAGGTTTCGGGAGCACTGAAGCTTTCTTT
>-|-|TRBV6-1|TRBJ2-6
CASSDHTKPIAGANVLTF
TGTGCCAGCAGTGACCACACGAAACCGATAGCTGGGGCCAACGTCCTGACTTTC
>-|-|TRBV5-6|TRBJ2-7
CASSLAAYEQYF
TGTGCCAGCAGCTTGGCTGCCTACGAGCAGTACTTC
>few|TRBD2|TRBV19|TRBJ2-1
CASRFQRGARSEQFF
TGTGCCAGTAGGTTCCAGCGGGGGGCCAGATCTGAGCAGTTCTTC
>-|TRBD1|TRBV10-3|TRBJ1-1
CAISEGDRGNTEAFF
TGTGCCATCAGTGAAGGGGACAGGGGAAACACTGAAGCTTTCTTT
>-|-|TRBV10-3|TRBJ1-1
CAISVRQTLNTEAFF
TGTGCCATCAGTGTTAGACAGACATTGAACACTGAAGCTTTCTTT
>-|-|TRBV30|TRBJ2-1
CACEAGLGDNEQFF
TGTGCCTGCGAGGCGGGTCTGGGCGACAATGAGCAGTTCTTC
>-|-|TRBV6-5|TRBJ1-1
CASSSGPGLKNTEAFF
TGTGCCAGCAGTTCCGGACCGGGACTCAAGAACACTGAAGCTTTCTTT
>-|-|TRBV29-1|TRBJ2-6
CSVASGANVLTF
TGCAGCGTTGCTTCCGGGGCCAACGTCCTGACTTTC
>-|-|TRBV9|TRBJ2-1
CASSVEAGIIINEQFF
TGTGCCAGCAGCGTAGAGGCGGGGATTATAATAAATGAGCAGTTCTTC
>-|-|TRBV7-7|TRBJ2-1
CASSLGGAGAYNEQFF
TGTGCTAGCAGCTTAGGGGGGGCCGGAGCTTACAATGAGCAGTTCTTC
>-|TRBD2|TRBV4-2|TRBJ2-1
CASSQASGGLNEQFF
TGTGCCAGCAGCCAAGCTAGCGGGGGGTTAAATGAGCAGTTCTTC
>-|-|TRBV7-9|TRBJ1-1
CASSQLNTEAFF
TGTGCCAGCAGCCAGCTGAACACTGAAGCTTTCTTT
>-|-|TRBV9|TRBJ2-3
CASSVGTFSTDTQYF
TGTGCCAGCAGCGTTGGGACGTTTAGCACAGATACGCAGTATTTT
>-|TRBD1|TRBV4-1|TRBJ2-3
CASRFDREDTQYF
TGCGCCAGCAGATTCGACAGGGAAGATACGCAGTATTTT
>few|TRBD2|TRBV19|TRBJ2-7
CASSVGLAGEQYF
TGTGCCAGTAGCGTAGGACTAGCGGGGGAGCAGTACTTC